The 18 T cell receptor beta chains below were found in one sample sequenced in a study of shared clonotypes between healthy human individuals. Only in-frame clones appear in the TCRdb table, and some are missing; sequencing was by immunoSEQ multiplex PCR. The sample consists of under 1,100,000 clones, about 77% of them appearing once. The sequenced material came from memory CD4+ T cells sorted from blood. Specified subset: CD45RA-negative fraction. Receptors originate from a young man in good health.

This rearrangement joins TRBV12-1 to TRBJ2-2. TRBV12-1 is described as a pseudogene. The CDR3 loop spans 12 amino acids. This chain's CDR3 is CASSFAPGELFF. In DNA, the CDR3 is TGTGCCAGCAGCTTTGCTCCCGGGGAGCTGTTTTTT.

The rearrangement joins TRBV27 to TRBJ2-2; D possibly corresponds to TRBD1 (6 bases). CDR1 is MNHEY, CDR2 SMNVEV, per germline (reference sequence). V dropped 1 base and J dropped 1 base, with 13 bases sitting between them. CDR3 length: 17 residues. The CDR3 loop reads CASSLWARGLNTGELFF. The CDR3 bases are TGTGCCAGCAGTTTATGGGCCAGGGGTCTGAACACCGGGGAGCTGTTTTTT.

V gene TRBV6-5 combines with J gene TRBJ2-4; D ambiguous. Germline CDR1 reads MNHEY; CDR2 reads SVGAGI. The CDR3 runs 12 residues. Trimming left V 5 bases short and J 8 bases short, with 10 bases between. The CDR3 region has the DNA TGTGCCAGCAGTCCTGGTGAGGACATTCAGTACTTC. This sequence encodes CASSPGEDIQYF.

This chain joins TRBV5-4 and TRBJ2-5; 9 nucleotides align to TRBD2. Germline values: CDR1 SGHNT, CDR2 YYREEE (reference sequence). The CDR3 sequence is 15 residues long. V dropped 0 bases and J dropped 2; count of bases not matched to a gene: 2. The CDR3 DNA is TGTGCCAGCAGCTTGGCTCTAGCGGGGCAAGAGACCCAGTACTTC. Its translation: CASSLALAGQETQYF.

A word on this clone: The sample has other DNA sequences that encode this CDR3 too. The chain uses TRBV2 and TRBJ2-1; a possible D gene is TRBD2 (5 bases). Germline V gene data show CDR1 as SNHLY and CDR2 as FYNNEI. The V end was cut by 8 bases, the J end by 4 bases, with 12 bases between. This CDR3 comprises 13 residues. The CDR3 sequence is CASSSGSYNEQFF. The CDR3 region has the DNA TGTGCCAGCTCCAGCGGTTCTTACAATGAGCAGTTCTTC.

The chain is built from TRBV5-1 and TRBJ2-7, with 8 bases that match TRBD2. The CDR3 spans 15 residues. The V segment lost 0 bases and the J segment 0 bases; nucleotides outside the gene matches: 2. Germline values: CDR1 SGHRS, CDR2 YFSETQ. The CDR3 DNA follows: TGCGCCAGCAGCTTGGCAGGGACTAGCTCCTACGAGCAGTACTTC. It specifies CASSLAGTSSYEQYF.

This clone was recorded a few times. The V gene is TRBV2, the J gene TRBJ1-1; the D gene is possibly TRBD1 (6 bases). This CDR3 has 15 residues. CDR1 and CDR2 from the germline V gene are SNHLY and FYNNEI. Trimming cost V 2 bases and J 3 bases, with 13 bases left between them. For the CDR3, the DNA is TGTGCCAGCAGTGAATTGGAGGGGGGACACACTGAAGCTTTCTTT. Its translation is CASSELEGGHTEAFF.

The V call is TRBV11-3, the J call TRBJ2-1, with D perhaps being TRBD1 or TRBD2 (6 bases each). The CDR3 runs to 16 residues. Germline CDR1 reads SGHNT; CDR2 reads YENEEA. Trimming cost V 1 base and J 3 bases, with 13 bases left between them. CDR3 region: CASSLAGGGGYNEQFF. The CDR3 coding sequence is TGTGCCAGCAGCTTAGCCGGGGGCGGAGGCTACAATGAGCAGTTCTTC.

This clone was seen a single time. The chain links TRBV29-1 to TRBJ2-2, with 9 bases aligning to TRBD1. CDR3 length: 14 residues. CDR1 SQVTM and CDR2 ANQGSEA come from the germline V gene. Trimming cost V 4 bases and J 5 bases; bases outside gene matches: 5. CDR3 DNA sequence: TGCAGCGTTGGGACAGGGGTGTTTACCGGGGAGCTGTTTTTT. Its protein is CSVGTGVFTGELFF.

The chain carries TRBV6-1 and TRBJ1-4; D unclear. Germline values: CDR1 MNHNS, CDR2 SASEGT. V shed 4 bases and J shed 4 bases, with 7 bases lying between them. CDR3 length: 13 residues. In DNA form, the CDR3 reads TGTGCCAGCAGTGGTCAGTATAATGAAAAACTGTTTTTT. It yields the protein CASSGQYNEKLFF.

In its sample, this clone was seen a few times. The rearrangement joins TRBV11-2 to TRBJ2-1; 7 positions match TRBD2. CDR1 is SGHAT, CDR2 FQNNGV, per germline. The CDR3 runs to 12 residues. J lost 7 bases, V lost 3 bases, and 0 bases had no gene match. DNA for the CDR3: TGTGCCAGCAGCTTCGGGGGGAATGAGCAGTTCTTC. Translation: CASSFGGNEQFF.

This clone turned up a few times. A much larger clone lies one base from this, so it may be a read error. The V and J genes are TRBV18 and TRBJ1-1; D remains ambiguous. The CDR3 runs 13 residues. V was cut by 1 base and J by 0 bases, with 3 bases left in between. CDR1 is KGHSH, CDR2 LQKENI, per germline. The CDR3 DNA reads as TGTGCCAGCTCACCACGGATGAACACTGAAGCTTTCTTT. Its protein is CASSPRMNTEAFF.

J is TRBJ2-2 and V is TRBV5-1; D is uncertain. The CDR3 runs 15 residues. Trimming removed 0 bases at V and 7 bases at J, with 13 bases between. The germline V gene has CDR1 SGHRS and CDR2 YFSETQ. CDR3 sequence reads: CASSLVLGSGGELFF. CDR3 DNA sequence: TGCGCCAGCAGCTTGGTCCTGGGGTCCGGCGGGGAGCTGTTTTTT.

This rearrangement joins TRBV30 to TRBJ2-3; D ambiguous. Germline assignment: CDR1 GTSNPN and CDR2 SVGIG (reference sequence). The CDR3 is 14 residues long. V was clipped by 3 bases and J by 0 bases, with 10 bases between them. DNA of the CDR3: TGTGCCTGGAGAGCAGGAATAAGCACAGATACGCAGTATTTT. The encoded protein is CAWRAGISTDTQYF. Full variable domain (missing parts from reference TRBV30 and TRBJ2-3): SQTIHQWPATLVQPVGSPLSLECTVEGTSNPNLYWYRQAAGRGLQLLFYSVGIGQISSEVPQNLSASRPQDRQFILSSKKLLLSDSGFYLCAWRAGISTDTQYFGPGTRLTVL.

The chain couples TRBV5-1 to TRBJ1-6; 7 bases are shared with TRBD1. The germline CDR1 and CDR2 sequences are SGHRS and YFSETQ. The CDR3 extends over 17 amino acids. J lost 0 bases, V lost 1 base, and 4 bases had no gene match. The CDR3 DNA follows: TGCGCCAGCAGCTTGACAGGGGCAAGCTCCTATAATTCACCCCTCCACTTT. It yields the protein CASSLTGASSYNSPLHF.

V is TRBV2 and J is TRBJ1-4; D possibly corresponds to TRBD1 (6 bases). With 8 bases removed from V and 3 bases from J, the gap between germline ends came to 13 bases. This CDR3 comprises 14 residues. Germline loops: CDR1 SNHLY, CDR2 FYNNEI. CDR3: CASEKQGANEKLFF. Written as DNA, the CDR3 is TGTGCCAGCGAGAAACAGGGCGCTAATGAAAAACTGTTTTTT.

This chain connects TRBV6-5 to TRBJ1-2; D is ambiguous. Deletions cut 6 bases from V and 7 bases from J, with 9 bases between. The CDR3 covers 11 residues. Germline assignment: CDR1 MNHEY and CDR2 SVGAGI. CDR3 amino acids: CASRPGFGYTF. CDR3 nucleotides: TGTGCCAGCAGACCAGGTTTTGGCTACACCTTC.

The V and J genes are TRBV4-1 and TRBJ2-1; D might be TRBD2 (6 bases). V dropped 0 bases and J dropped 9 bases, with 15 bases sitting between them. The CDR3 extends over 15 amino acids. Germline-derived CDR1 and CDR2 are MGHRA and YSYEKL. The CDR3 here is CASSQEGVNGGEQFF. The CDR3 DNA follows: TGCGCCAGCAGCCAAGAAGGGGTAAACGGGGGTGAGCAGTTCTTC.